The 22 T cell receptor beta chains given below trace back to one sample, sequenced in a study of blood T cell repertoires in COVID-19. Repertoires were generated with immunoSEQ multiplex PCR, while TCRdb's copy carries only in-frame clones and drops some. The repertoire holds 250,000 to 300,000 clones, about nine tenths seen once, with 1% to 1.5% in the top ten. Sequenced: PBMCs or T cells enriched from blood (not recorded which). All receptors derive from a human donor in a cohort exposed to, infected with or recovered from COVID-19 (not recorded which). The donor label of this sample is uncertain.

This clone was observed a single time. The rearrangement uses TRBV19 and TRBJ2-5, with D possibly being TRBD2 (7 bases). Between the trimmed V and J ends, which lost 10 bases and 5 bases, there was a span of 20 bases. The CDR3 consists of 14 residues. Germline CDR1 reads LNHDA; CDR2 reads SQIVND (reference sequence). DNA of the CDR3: TGTGCCACCGGTATAGGGGGGGCCGGCGAGACCCAGTACTTC. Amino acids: CATGIGGAGETQYF.

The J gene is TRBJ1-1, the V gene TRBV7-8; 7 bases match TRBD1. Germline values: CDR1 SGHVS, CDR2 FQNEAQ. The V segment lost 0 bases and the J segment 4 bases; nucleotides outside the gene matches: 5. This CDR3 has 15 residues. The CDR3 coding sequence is TGTGCCAGCAGCTTAGCGAGGGGGCCTGGCACTGAAGCTTTCTTT. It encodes CASSLARGPGTEAFF.

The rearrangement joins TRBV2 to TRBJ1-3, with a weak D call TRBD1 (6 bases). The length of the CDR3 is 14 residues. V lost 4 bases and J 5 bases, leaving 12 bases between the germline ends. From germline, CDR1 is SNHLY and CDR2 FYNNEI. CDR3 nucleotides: TGTGCCAGCAGTGGATTACAGGGTCGAAACACCATATATTTT. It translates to CASSGLQGRNTIYF.

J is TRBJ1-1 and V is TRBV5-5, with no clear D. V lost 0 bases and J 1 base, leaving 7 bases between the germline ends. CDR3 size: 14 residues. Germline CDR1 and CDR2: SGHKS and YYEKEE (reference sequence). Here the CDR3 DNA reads TGTGCCAGCAGCTTGGCCGCAGGGAACACTGAAGCTTTCTTT. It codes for CASSLAAGNTEAFF. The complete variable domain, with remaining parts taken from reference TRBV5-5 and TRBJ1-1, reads DAGVTQSPTHLIKTRGQQVTLRCSPISGHKSVSWYQQVLGQGPQFIFQYYEKEERGRGNFPDRFSARQFPNYSSELNVNALLLGDSALYLCASSLAAGNTEAFFGQGTRLTVV.

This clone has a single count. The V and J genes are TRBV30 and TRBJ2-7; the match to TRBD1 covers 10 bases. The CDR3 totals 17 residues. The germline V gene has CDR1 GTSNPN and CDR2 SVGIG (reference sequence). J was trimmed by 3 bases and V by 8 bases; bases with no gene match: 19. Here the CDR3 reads CALRGRIGTGVRYEQYF. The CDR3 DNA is TGTGCCCTGCGCGGTCGCATTGGGACAGGGGTTCGCTACGAGCAGTACTTC.

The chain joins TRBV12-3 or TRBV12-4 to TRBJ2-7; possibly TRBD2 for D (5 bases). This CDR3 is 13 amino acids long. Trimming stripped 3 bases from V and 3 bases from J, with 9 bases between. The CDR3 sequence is CASSFGDSYEQYF. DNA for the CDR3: TGTGCCAGCAGTTTCGGGGATAGCTACGAGCAGTACTTC.

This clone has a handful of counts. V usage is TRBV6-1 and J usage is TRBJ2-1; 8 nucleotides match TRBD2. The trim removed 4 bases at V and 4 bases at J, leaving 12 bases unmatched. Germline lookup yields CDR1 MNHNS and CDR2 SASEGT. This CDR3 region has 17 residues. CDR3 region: CASSALRDSGGYNEQFF. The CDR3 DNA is TGTGCCAGCAGTGCCTTAAGGGACTCGGGGGGGTACAATGAGCAGTTCTTC.

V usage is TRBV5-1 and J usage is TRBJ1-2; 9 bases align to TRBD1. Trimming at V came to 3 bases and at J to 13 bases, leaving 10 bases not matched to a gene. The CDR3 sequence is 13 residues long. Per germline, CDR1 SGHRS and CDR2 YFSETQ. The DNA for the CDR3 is TGCGCCAGCAGCTCTACGGGACAGGGTCGTCTCACCTTC. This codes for CASSSTGQGRLTF.

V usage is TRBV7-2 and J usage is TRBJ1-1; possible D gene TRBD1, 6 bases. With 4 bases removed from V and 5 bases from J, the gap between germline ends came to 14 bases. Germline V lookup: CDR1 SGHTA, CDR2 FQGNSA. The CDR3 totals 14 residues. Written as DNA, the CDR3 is TGTGCCAGCAGCTCTCCCTTAAGGGGGACTGAAGCTTTCTTT. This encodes CASSSPLRGTEAFF.

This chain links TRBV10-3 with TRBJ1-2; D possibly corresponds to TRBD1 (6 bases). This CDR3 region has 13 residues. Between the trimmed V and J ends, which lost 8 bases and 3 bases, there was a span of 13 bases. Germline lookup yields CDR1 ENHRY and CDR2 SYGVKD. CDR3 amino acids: CAIGDNRDYGYTF. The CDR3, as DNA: TGTGCCATCGGGGACAACAGAGACTATGGCTACACCTTC.

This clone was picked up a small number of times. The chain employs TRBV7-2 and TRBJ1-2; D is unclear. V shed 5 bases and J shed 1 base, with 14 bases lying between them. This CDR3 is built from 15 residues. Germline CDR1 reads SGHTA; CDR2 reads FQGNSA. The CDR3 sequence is CASSPSREVNYGYTF. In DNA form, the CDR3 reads TGTGCCAGCAGCCCCTCCCGCGAGGTTAACTATGGCTACACCTTC.

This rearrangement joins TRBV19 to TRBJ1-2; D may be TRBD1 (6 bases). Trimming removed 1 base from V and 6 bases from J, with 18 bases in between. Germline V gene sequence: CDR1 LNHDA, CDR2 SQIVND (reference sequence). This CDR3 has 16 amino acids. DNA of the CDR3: TGTGCCAGTAGTATAGGTTGGGGGGGCCTTCTCGATGGCTACACCTTC. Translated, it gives CASSIGWGGLLDGYTF.

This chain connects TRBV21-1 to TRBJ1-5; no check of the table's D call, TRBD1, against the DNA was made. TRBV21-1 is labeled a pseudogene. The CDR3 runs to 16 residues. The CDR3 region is CASSKFEDRENQPQHF. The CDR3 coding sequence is TGTGCCAGCAGCAAATTCGAGGACAGGGAAAATCAGCCCCAGCATTTT.

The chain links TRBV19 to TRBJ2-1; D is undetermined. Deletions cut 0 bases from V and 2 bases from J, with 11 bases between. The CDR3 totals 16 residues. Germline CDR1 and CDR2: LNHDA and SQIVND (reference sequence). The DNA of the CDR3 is TGTGCCAGTAGTATAGACCCCCTAGGCGCCTACAATGAGCAGTTCTTC. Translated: CASSIDPLGAYNEQFF.

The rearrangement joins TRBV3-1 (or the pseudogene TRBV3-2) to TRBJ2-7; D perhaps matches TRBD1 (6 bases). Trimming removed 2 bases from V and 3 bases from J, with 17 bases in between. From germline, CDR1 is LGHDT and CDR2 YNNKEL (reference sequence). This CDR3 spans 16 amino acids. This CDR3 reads CASSQPGHYLVYEQYF. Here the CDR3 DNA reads TGTGCCAGCAGCCAACCGGGACACTATTTGGTCTACGAGCAGTACTTC.

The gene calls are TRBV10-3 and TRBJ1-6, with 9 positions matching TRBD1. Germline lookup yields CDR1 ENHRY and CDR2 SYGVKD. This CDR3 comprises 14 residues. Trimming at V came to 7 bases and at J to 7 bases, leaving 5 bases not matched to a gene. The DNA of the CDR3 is TGTGCCATCACCGGGGACAGGGAAAATTCACCCCTCCACTTT. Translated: CAITGDRENSPLHF.

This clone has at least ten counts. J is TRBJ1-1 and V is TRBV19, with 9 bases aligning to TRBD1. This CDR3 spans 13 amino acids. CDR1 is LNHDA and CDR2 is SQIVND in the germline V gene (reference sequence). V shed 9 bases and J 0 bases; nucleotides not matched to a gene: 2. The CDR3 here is CASRDRVNTEAFF. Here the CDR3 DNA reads TGTGCCAGCCGGGACAGGGTGAACACTGAAGCTTTCTTT.

In DNA, the CDR3 is TGTGCCAGCAGCTTAGCCGCGGGTGGAGAGACCTACACCTTC. This sequence encodes CASSLAAGGETYTF. The genes are TRBV7-9 and TRBJ1-2; no reliable D call. V was shortened by 0 bases and J by 10 bases, with 15 bases between the two germline ends. The germline V gene encodes CDR1 SEHNR and CDR2 FQNEAQ (reference sequence). The CDR3 has 14 amino acids.

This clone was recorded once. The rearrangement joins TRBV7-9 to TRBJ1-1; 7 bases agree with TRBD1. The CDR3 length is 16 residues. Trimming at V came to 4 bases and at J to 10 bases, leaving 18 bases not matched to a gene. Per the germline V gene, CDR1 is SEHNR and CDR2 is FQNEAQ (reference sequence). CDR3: CASSSGVSGTAGRAFF. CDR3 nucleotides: TGTGCCAGCAGCTCTGGGGTATCCGGGACAGCGGGTCGAGCTTTCTTT.

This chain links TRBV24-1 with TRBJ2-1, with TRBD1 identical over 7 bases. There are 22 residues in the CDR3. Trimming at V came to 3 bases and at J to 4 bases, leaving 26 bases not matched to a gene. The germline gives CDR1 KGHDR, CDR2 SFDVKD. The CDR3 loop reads CATSDPRPRQGPSWPGYNEQFF. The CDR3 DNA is TGTGCCACCAGTGATCCGAGACCCCGACAGGGCCCCTCATGGCCAGGTTACAATGAGCAGTTCTTC.

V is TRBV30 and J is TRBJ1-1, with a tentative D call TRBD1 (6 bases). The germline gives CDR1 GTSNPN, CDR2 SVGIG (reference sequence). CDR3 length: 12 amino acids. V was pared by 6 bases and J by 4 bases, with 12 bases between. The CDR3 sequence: CACKTGTTEAFF. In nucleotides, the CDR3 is TGTGCCTGCAAAACAGGGACCACTGAAGCTTTCTTT.

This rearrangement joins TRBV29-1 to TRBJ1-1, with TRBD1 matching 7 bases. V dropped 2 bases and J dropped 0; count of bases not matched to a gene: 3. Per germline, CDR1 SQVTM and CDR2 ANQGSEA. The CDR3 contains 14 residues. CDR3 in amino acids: CSVEITGVNTEAFF. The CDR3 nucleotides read TGCAGCGTTGAAATCACAGGGGTGAACACTGAAGCTTTCTTT.